The 26 T cell receptor beta chains reported below all come from one sample, sequenced in a study of cytomegalovirus exposure and HLA in healthy donors. The primer mix had 60 Vbeta and 13 Jbeta primers. Sequenced by immunoSEQ multiplex PCR; TCRdb stores in-frame clones only, minus some. The sample carries roughly 200,000 clones, about 82% recorded once. Sequencing used PBMCs. The receptors derive from a woman between 50 and 59 years old in good health and CMV-seronegative.

The chain carries TRBV27 and TRBJ2-4; 8 positions agree with TRBD2. The length of the CDR3 is 14 residues. After removal of 8 bases from V and 4 bases from J, the junction contained 7 bases not matched to a gene. The V gene's germline CDR1 is MNHEY and CDR2 SMNVEV (reference sequence). The CDR3 bases are TGTGCCAGCGCCCCCCCGGGGGGGAAAAACATTCAGTACTTC. The encoded protein is CASAPPGGKNIQYF.

The chain has TRBV11-1 and TRBJ2-2, with no clear D. CDR1 and CDR2 from the germline V gene are SGHAT and FQDESV (reference sequence). Trimming removed 1 base from V and 4 bases from J, with 7 bases in between. CDR3 length equals 14 residues. The CDR3 bases are TGTGCCAGCAGCTTAGGGGTAGCCACCGGGGAGCTGTTTTTT. Translated, it gives CASSLGVATGELFF.

This clone was picked up a small number of times. This chain joins TRBV29-1 and TRBJ1-3; the match to TRBD1 covers 11 bases. CDR3 size: 15 residues. Trimming removed 5 bases from V and 0 bases from J; junction bases left unmatched: 3. CDR1 is SQVTM, CDR2 ANQGSEA, per germline. As DNA, the CDR3 is TGCAGCGTTTGGACAGGGGGCCTCTCTGGAAACACCATATATTTT. As protein: CSVWTGGLSGNTIYF.

This clone occurred once. This chain uses TRBV28 with TRBJ2-1; 9 bases map to TRBD2. Per the germline V gene, CDR1 is MDHEN and CDR2 is SYDVKM. With 5 bases clipped from V and 6 bases from J, the junction kept 11 bases outside the gene matches. CDR3 length: 16 amino acids. The CDR3 protein is CASSRLAGGPVNEQFF. CDR3 DNA sequence: TGTGCCAGCAGTCGTTTGGCGGGAGGGCCGGTCAATGAGCAGTTCTTC. Full variable domain (remainder filled in from reference TRBV28 and TRBJ2-1): DVKVTQSSRYLVKRTGEKVFLECVQDMDHENMFWYRQDPGLGLRLIYFSYDVKMKEKGDIPEGYSVSREKKERFSLILESASTNQTSMYLCASSRLAGGPVNEQFFGPGTRLTVL.

The rearrangement links TRBV7-8 to TRBJ2-1; 10 bases are a match to TRBD1. Germline V gives CDR1 SGHVS, CDR2 FQNEAQ. V lost 1 base, J lost 7 bases, and 10 bases stayed unmatched. This CDR3 comprises 17 residues. The CDR3 loop reads CASSLVNRDRGTNEQFF. The CDR3 DNA sequence: TGTGCCAGCAGCTTAGTTAACCGGGACAGGGGAACTAATGAGCAGTTCTTC.

The chain employs TRBV30 and TRBJ2-7; 8 nucleotides align to TRBD1. The V segment lost 0 bases and the J segment 9 bases; nucleotides outside the gene matches: 1. This CDR3 spans 11 amino acids. Germline V gives CDR1 GTSNPN, CDR2 SVGIG (reference sequence). The CDR3 nucleotides are TGTGCCTGGAGTGTACAGGGGGTGCAGTACTTC. Its protein product is CAWSVQGVQYF.

The chain joins TRBV2 to TRBJ2-6, with 9 positions matching TRBD1. Per the germline V gene, CDR1 is SNHLY and CDR2 is FYNNEI. The CDR3 covers 16 residues. The trim removed 7 bases at V and 2 bases at J, leaving 6 bases unmatched. As DNA, the CDR3 is TGTGCCAGCATGAGGGACAGGGAGGCTGGGGCCAACGTCCTGACTTTC. It encodes CASMRDREAGANVLTF.

The chain joins TRBV28 to TRBJ2-7; D is perhaps TRBD1 (6 bases). The germline V gene has CDR1 MDHEN and CDR2 SYDVKM. The CDR3 runs to 14 residues. The V end was cut by 5 bases, the J end by 3 bases, with 14 bases between. As DNA, the CDR3 is TGTGCCAGCAGTACTCAGGGGCCGGACTACGAGCAGTACTTC. It is translated as CASSTQGPDYEQYF.

V is TRBV28 and J is TRBJ2-1, with 8 bases that match TRBD2. The V segment lost 6 bases and the J segment 5 bases; nucleotides outside the gene matches: 15. The CDR3 loop spans 17 amino acids. Germline assignment: CDR1 MDHEN and CDR2 SYDVKM. CDR3 residues: CASRLPGLAADNNEQFF. The CDR3 coding sequence is TGTGCCAGCAGATTACCTGGACTAGCCGCCGACAACAATGAGCAGTTCTTC.

J is TRBJ1-1 and V is TRBV7-2, with a weak D call TRBD1 (6 bases). V was cut by 5 bases and J by 1 base, with 14 bases left in between. Germline V gives CDR1 SGHTA, CDR2 FQGNSA. The length of the CDR3 is 15 residues. The CDR3 DNA is TGTGCCAGCAGCCCTCGGGGGGGCCAGAACACTGAAGCTTTCTTT. It yields the protein CASSPRGGQNTEAFF.

This clone was observed a few times. The rearrangement uses TRBV5-8 and TRBJ2-7, with TRBD2 identical over 7 bases. This CDR3 region has 12 residues. Germline CDR1 SGHTS, CDR2 YDEGEE. With V trimmed by 3 bases and J by 3 bases, 0 bases remained unmatched. CDR3 nucleotides: TGTGCCAGCAGCTGGGGGGGCTACGAGCAGTACTTC. This encodes CASSWGGYEQYF.

This clone was observed a handful of times. The chain employs TRBV18 and TRBJ1-3; TRBD1 agrees at 8 bases. Germline trimming cut 6 bases from V and 4 bases from J; bases unmatched to any gene: 8. CDR1 is KGHSH, CDR2 LQKENI, per germline. The CDR3 consists of 15 residues. The CDR3 DNA reads TGTGCCAGCTCGCAAAGGACAGGGCAAGGAAACACCATATATTTT. It yields the protein CASSQRTGQGNTIYF.

Remarks on this clone: At the DNA level, this CDR3 is encoded by other sequences in the same sample as well. V usage is TRBV27 and J usage is TRBJ2-7; 12 bases match TRBD2. This CDR3 comprises 16 residues. Losses at the gene ends were 7 bases for V and 5 bases for J; bases not matched to a gene: 12. Germline values: CDR1 MNHEY, CDR2 SMNVEV (reference sequence). The CDR3 DNA is TGTGCCAGCACCCGGACTAGCGGGACACCCCGCCACGAGCAGTACTTC. Its translation: CASTRTSGTPRHEQYF.

V and J are TRBV19 and TRBJ2-2, with 7 bases identical to TRBD1. CDR1 and CDR2 (germline): LNHDA, SQIVND (reference sequence). J lost 1 base, V lost 0 bases, and 5 bases had no gene match. CDR3 size: 17 residues. CDR3 nucleotides: TGTGCCAGTAGTATAGACCCCCAGGGGGTGAACACCGGGGAGCTGTTTTTT. This sequence encodes CASSIDPQGVNTGELFF. Using reference TRBV19 and TRBJ2-2 for the parts outside the CDR3, the full variable domain is DGGITQSPKYLFRKEGQNVTLSCEQNLNHDAMYWYRQDPGQGLRLIYYSQIVNDFQKGDIAEGYSVSREKKESFPLTVTSAQKNPTAFYLCASSIDPQGVNTGELFFGEGSRLTVL.

The chain is built from TRBV6-5 and TRBJ2-7; TRBD1 aligns across 7 bases. Unmatched junction bases numbered 12, after V lost 8 bases and J lost 2 bases. The CDR3 runs 15 residues. CDR1 is MNHEY and CDR2 is SVGAGI in the germline V gene. The CDR3 DNA follows: TGTGCCAGCCGCTCCGGGACAGTCCTACCCTACGAGCAGTACTTC. Its protein product is CASRSGTVLPYEQYF.

The genes are TRBV5-1 and TRBJ2-5, with D perhaps TRBD2 (5 bases). The V end lost 3 bases, the J end lost 7 bases, and 13 bases lay between the germline ends. Germline CDR1 is SGHRS and CDR2 is YFSETQ. The CDR3 spans 13 residues. The CDR3 reads CASSSEHRGTQYF. The DNA for the CDR3 is TGCGCCAGCAGCTCTGAGCATCGGGGGACCCAGTACTTC.

The chain couples TRBV7-8 to TRBJ2-7; 8 bases map to TRBD1. CDR3 size: 14 residues. The ends lost 6 bases at V and 0 bases at J; junction bases unmatched: 4. Germline-derived CDR1 and CDR2 are SGHVS and FQNEAQ. CDR3 bases: TGTGCCAGCAGTCAGGGGGCCTCCTCCTACGAGCAGTACTTC. It yields the protein CASSQGASSYEQYF.

The chain combines TRBV5-1 with TRBJ2-1; the D is unclear. Per germline, CDR1 SGHRS and CDR2 YFSETQ. V gave up 4 bases and J gave up 6 bases, with 14 bases separating them. This CDR3 is 14 amino acids long. CDR3 nucleotide sequence: TGCGCCAGCAGCAAAGCAGGCTTCAGCAATGAGCAGTTCTTC. It encodes CASSKAGFSNEQFF. The variable domain in full, with the rest retrieved from reference TRBV5-1 and TRBJ2-1, is KAGVTQTPRYLIKTRGQQVTLSCSPISGHRSVSWYQQTPGQGLQFLFEYFSETQRNKGNFPGRFSGRQFSNSRSEMNVSTLELGDSALYLCASSKAGFSNEQFFGPGTRLTVL.

V is TRBV2 and J is TRBJ1-5; D gene ambiguous. Germline CDR1 is SNHLY and CDR2 is FYNNEI. The CDR3 has 14 amino acids. V was shortened by 7 bases and J by 11 bases, with 21 bases between the two germline ends. The CDR3 DNA reads as TGTGCCAGCACCATTAGCGATGGTCTCGGGGCCCAGCATTTT. Translation gives CASTISDGLGAQHF. Full variable domain (missing parts from reference TRBV2 and TRBJ1-5): EPEVTQTPSHQVTQMGQEVILRCVPISNHLYFYWYRQILGQKVEFLVSFYNNEISEKSEIFDDQFSVERPDGSNFTLKIRSTKLEDSAMYFCASTISDGLGAQHFGDGTRLSIL.

The chain recombines TRBV9 with TRBJ2-7; 11 positions agree with TRBD1. V was pared by 0 bases and J by 3 bases, with 5 bases of the junction left unmatched. Germline V CDR1 and CDR2: SGDLS, YYNGEE. The CDR3 consists of 16 residues. The CDR3 nucleotides are TGTGCCAGCAGCGTAGGGCCGGGGACAGGGGGCTACGAGCAGTACTTC. Amino acid sequence: CASSVGPGTGGYEQYF.

V is TRBV6-4 and J is TRBJ2-3; 7 bases agree with TRBD2. The CDR3 sequence is 14 residues long. Trimming at V came to 3 bases and at J to 4 bases, leaving 4 bases not matched to a gene. CDR1 and CDR2 from the germline V gene are MRHNA and SNTAGT. DNA of the CDR3: TGTGCCAGCAGTGATTTAGCGGGCTCAGATACGCAGTATTTT. Residues: CASSDLAGSDTQYF.

The chain recombines TRBV6-5 with TRBJ1-5, with unresolved D. Germline V CDR1 and CDR2: MNHEY, SVGAGI. Trimming shortened V by 8 bases and J by 0 bases, and 11 bases separated the two germline ends. The CDR3 has 14 amino acids. The CDR3 region has the DNA TGTGCCAGCGGTTTGCGGGTTAGCAATCAGCCCCAGCATTTT. Its protein is CASGLRVSNQPQHF.

The chain joins TRBV7-8 to TRBJ2-5; 7 bases map to TRBD1. The DNA end favors TRBJ2-7, so the J call may be wrong. This CDR3 region has 14 residues. Looked up from germline, CDR1 is SGHVS and CDR2 is FQNEAQ. CDR3 region: CASSYRQGGYEQYF. The CDR3 region has the DNA TGTGCCAGCAGCTATCGACAGGGTGGGTACGAGCAGTACTTC.

This clone was observed a handful of times. This chain connects TRBV27 to TRBJ1-1; D gene ambiguous. Per the germline V gene, CDR1 is MNHEY and CDR2 is SMNVEV (reference sequence). V was clipped by 10 bases and J by 6 bases, with 6 bases between them. The CDR3 runs to 9 residues. The CDR3 spells CATPAEAFF. CDR3 DNA sequence: TGTGCCACCCCCGCTGAAGCTTTCTTT.

The table lists this clone with a few counts. The chain has TRBV29-1 and TRBJ1-1; D is possibly TRBD1 (6 bases). This CDR3 spans 12 amino acids. In germline, CDR1 is SQVTM, CDR2 ANQGSEA. CDR3 bases: TGCAGTGGGAGGGACACTTGGACTGAAGCTTTCTTT. Protein sequence: CSGRDTWTEAFF. Variable domain in full (rest from reference TRBV29-1 and TRBJ1-1): SAVISQKPSRDICQRGTSLTIQCQVDSQVTMMFWYRQQPGQSLTLIATANQGSEATYESGFVIDKFPISRPNLTFSTLTVSNMSPEDSSIYLCSGRDTWTEAFFGQGTRLTVV.

The rearrangement joins TRBV7-9 to TRBJ2-3; TRBD2 matches 14 bases. Germline CDR1 reads SEHNR; CDR2 reads FQNEAQ (reference sequence). Trimming removed 5 bases from V and 7 bases from J; junction bases left unmatched: 8. This CDR3 spans 16 amino acids. In nucleotides, the CDR3 is TGTGCCAGCAGCCAGGGACTAGCGGGAGAGTCTCATACGCAGTATTTT. Its translation is CASSQGLAGESHTQYF.